The source of this T cell receptor (beta chain) is a study of T cells after posttransplantation cyclophosphamide. Study results and limitations: Tissue-infiltrating T cells from skin or gut overlapped little with blood T cells. Donor CD8+ memory clones often dominated recipient blood repertoires at later times. TRB clonality was highly associated with recipient CMV seropositivity and reactivation.

Libraries were prepared by immunoSEQ multiplex PCR; TCRdb keeps only in-frame clonotypes and omits some of them. The table lists 4,500 to 5,500 clones, about 80% of them singletons. Regarding this clone: The antigen is unknown.

Sampled 1 year posttransplant, controls received myeloablative marrow transplants, methotrexate and a calcineurin inhibitor. This specimen was PBMCs, taken after an allogeneic stem cell transplant with a calcineurin inhibitor and methotrexate. The clonotype originates from a male patient aged 35-50 years who received an allogeneic stem cell transplant from an unrelated donor, was CMV-positive, and had chronic GVHD only. Some T cells here may be from the graft donor.

The CDR3 DNA follows: TGTGCCAGCAGTTTAAGGTCTGACTACGTGGCGGCCAATGAGCAGTTCTTC. As protein: CASSLRSDYVAANEQFF. The chain couples TRBV27 to TRBJ2-1; D might be TRBD2 (5 bases). Germline V lookup: CDR1 MNHEY, CDR2 SMNVEV (reference sequence). The CDR3 totals 17 residues. The V gene lost 2 bases and the J gene lost 6 bases, with 20 bases spanning the gap.